This T cell receptor beta chain appears in the sequencing data of a study of T cells in Graves' hyperthyroidism and ophthalmopathy. Study conclusions and caveats: Ophthalmopathy prediction by the model preceded onset by a median about 6 months. Researchers found most expanded thyroid clonotypes above 0.001 in blood as well.

Amplified TCR beta CDR3 regions derived from RNA transcripts. A set of HTBI primers served as the primers for a first-round RT-PCR of the TCR CDR3. TCRdb used MiXCR to reprocess the multiplex PCR reads, holding one entry per CDR3 protein. The sample carries hundreds of thousands of distinct CDR3 sequences, about 45% recorded once. Researchers barred patients who had uncontrolled infection, other autoimmune disease, pregnancy or lactation. Each diagnosis was grounded in clinical symptoms, serum thyroxine and TRAb, thyroid ultrasound, and orbital computed tomography. Worth noting for this clonotype: Its specificity is not known. A clone one base away is much larger, so this may be a read error.

This CDR3 spans 11 amino acids. CDR1 SGHTA and CDR2 FQGNSA come from the germline V gene. The clonotype comes from an adult man with Graves' disease, either hyperthyroidism or ophthalmopathy (not recorded which). J is TRBJ2-7 and V is TRBV7-2, with D perhaps matching TRBD2 (6 bases). Sequenced: peripheral blood or thyroid tissue (not recorded which). The CDR3 protein is CASSRSSEQCF. The CDR3 nucleotides are TGTGCCAGCAGCCGCTCTAGCGAGCAGTGCTTC.